A single TCR beta chain is shown here with its context. Its matching antigen is unknown. The data stem from a study of T cell responses to AZD1222 COVID-19 vaccine. Looking at the study overall: Whether given at about 4 or about 12 weeks, second doses were pooled. Findings and limits, study-wide: Two AZD1222 doses significantly raised spike-specific TCR breadth and depth over controls. White British donors predominated, females outnumbered males, and clonal diversity was possibly underestimated.

Using immunoSEQ multiplex PCR, the repertoire was profiled, and TCRdb retains in-frame clones only, with some absent. The data show approximately 100,000 clones, roughly 90% seen once. Germline V gene sequence: CDR1 SGDLS, CDR2 YYNGEE. This CDR3 is 15 amino acids long. Trimming stripped 3 bases from V and 2 bases from J, with 15 bases between. The rearrangement links TRBV9 to TRBJ2-7; D could derive from TRBD1 or TRBD2 (5 bases each). The sequence was obtained from an adult in good health. Sequences were derived from peripheral blood, sampled on day 0 of AZD1222 vaccination. The CDR3 sequence is CASSAAGTPAYEQYF. The CDR3 region has the DNA TGTGCCAGCAGCGCAGCCGGGACCCCCGCCTACGAGCAGTACTTC.